Sequencing of this TCR beta chain was carried out in a study of blood T cell repertoires in COVID-19. Study summary: Donors in the United States, Italy and Spain gave samples during acute or convalescent COVID-19.

Sequencing was performed with immunoSEQ multiplex PCR; in TCRdb, only in-frame clones are kept and a portion is missing. The sample has about 110,000 clones, about 80% seen once; the top ten hold roughly 4%. The CDR3 totals 15 residues. V lost 4 bases, J lost 4 bases, and 14 bases lay in between. The germline V gene has CDR1 SGHAT and CDR2 FQNNGV. This clone appeared a few times. The chain has TRBV11-2 and TRBJ1-3; D possibly corresponds to TRBD1 (6 bases). The material sequenced was peripheral blood. This sequence was found in a woman aged 70 to 79 with acute or convalescent COVID-19. Here the CDR3 DNA reads TGTGCCAGCAGCTCCCCCCCGGGGGGCGGAAACACCATATATTTT. As protein: CASSSPPGGGNTIYF.